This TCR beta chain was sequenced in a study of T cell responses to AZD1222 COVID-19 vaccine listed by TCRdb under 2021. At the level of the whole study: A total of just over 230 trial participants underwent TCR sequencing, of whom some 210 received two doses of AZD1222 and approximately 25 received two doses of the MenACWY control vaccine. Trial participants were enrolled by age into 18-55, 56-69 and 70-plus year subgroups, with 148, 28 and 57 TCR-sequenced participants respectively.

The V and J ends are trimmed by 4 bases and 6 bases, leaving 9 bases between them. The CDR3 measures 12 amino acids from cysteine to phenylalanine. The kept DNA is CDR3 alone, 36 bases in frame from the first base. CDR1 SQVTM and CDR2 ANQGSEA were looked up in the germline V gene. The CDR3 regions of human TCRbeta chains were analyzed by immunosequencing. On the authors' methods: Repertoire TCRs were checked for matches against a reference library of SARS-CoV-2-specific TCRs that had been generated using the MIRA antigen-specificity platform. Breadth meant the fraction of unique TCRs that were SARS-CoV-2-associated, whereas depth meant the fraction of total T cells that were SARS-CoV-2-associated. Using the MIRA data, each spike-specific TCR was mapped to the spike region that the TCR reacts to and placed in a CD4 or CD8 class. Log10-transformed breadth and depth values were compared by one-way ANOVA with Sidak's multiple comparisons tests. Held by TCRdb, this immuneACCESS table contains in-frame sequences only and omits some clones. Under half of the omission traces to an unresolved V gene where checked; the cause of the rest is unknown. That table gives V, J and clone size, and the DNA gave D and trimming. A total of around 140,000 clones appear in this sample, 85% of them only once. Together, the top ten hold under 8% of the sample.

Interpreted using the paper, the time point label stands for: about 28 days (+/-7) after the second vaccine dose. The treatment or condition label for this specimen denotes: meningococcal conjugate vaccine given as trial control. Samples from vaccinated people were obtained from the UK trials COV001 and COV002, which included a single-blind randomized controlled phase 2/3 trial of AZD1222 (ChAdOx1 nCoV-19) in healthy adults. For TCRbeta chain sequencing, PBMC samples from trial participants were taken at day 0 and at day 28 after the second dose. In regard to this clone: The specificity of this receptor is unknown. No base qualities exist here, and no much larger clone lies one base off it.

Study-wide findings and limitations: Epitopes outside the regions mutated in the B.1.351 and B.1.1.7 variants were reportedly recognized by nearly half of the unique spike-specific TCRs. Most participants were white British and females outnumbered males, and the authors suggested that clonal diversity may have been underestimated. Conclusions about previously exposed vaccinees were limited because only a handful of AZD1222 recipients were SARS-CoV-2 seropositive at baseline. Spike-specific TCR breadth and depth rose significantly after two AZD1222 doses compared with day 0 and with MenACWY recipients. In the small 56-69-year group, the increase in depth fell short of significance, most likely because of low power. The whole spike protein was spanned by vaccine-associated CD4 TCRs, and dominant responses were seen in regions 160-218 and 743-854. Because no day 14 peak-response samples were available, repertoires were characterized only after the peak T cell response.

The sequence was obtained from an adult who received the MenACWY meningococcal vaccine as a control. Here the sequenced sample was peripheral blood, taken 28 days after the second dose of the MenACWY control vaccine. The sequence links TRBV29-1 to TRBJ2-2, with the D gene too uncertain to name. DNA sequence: TGCAGCGTTGGGCAGGTGGCCGGGGAGCTGTTTTTT. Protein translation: CSVGQVAGELFF.